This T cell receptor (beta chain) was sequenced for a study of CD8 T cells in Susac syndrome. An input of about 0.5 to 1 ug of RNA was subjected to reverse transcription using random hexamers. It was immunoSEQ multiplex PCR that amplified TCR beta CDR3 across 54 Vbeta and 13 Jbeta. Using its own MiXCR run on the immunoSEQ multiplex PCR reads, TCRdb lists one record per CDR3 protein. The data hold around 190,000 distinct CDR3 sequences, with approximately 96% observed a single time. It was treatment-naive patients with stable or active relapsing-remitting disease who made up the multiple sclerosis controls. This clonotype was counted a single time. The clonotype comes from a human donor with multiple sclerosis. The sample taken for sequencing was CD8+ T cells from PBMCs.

The CDR3, as DNA: TGTGCCAGCAGCTTGGGGACTAGCGGGAGGACCACAGATACGCAGTATTTT. It specifies CASSLGTSGRTTDTQYF. The V and J genes are TRBV5-6 and TRBJ2-3, with 14 bases fitting TRBD2. Germline V lookup: CDR1 SGHDT, CDR2 YYEEEE. The CDR3 loop spans 17 amino acids. Losses at the gene ends were 0 bases for V and 2 bases for J; bases not matched to a gene: 2.